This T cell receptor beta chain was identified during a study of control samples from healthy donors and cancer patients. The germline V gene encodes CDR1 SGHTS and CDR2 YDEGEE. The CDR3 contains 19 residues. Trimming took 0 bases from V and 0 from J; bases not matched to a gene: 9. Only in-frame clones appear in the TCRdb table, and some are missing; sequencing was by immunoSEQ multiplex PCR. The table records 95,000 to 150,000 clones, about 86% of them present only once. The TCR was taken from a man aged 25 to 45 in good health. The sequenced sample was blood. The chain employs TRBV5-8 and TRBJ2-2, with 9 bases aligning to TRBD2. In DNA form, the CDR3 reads TGTGCCAGCAGCTTGGGGCTAGCGGGGATTACCACGAACACCGGGGAGCTGTTTTTT. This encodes CASSLGLAGITTNTGELFF.